This T cell receptor beta chain was recorded in a study of memory CD4+ T cells and cytomegalovirus serostatus. On the study more broadly: Healthy Belgian adult donors included nine or ten CMV-positive and some 24 CMV-negative people.

Findings and caveats of the study: Each of approximately 69 CMV-associated TCRbeta sequences occurred in one to five individuals. Repertoires predicted CMV serostatus with median bootstrapped AUC of about 0.95.

With regard to this clone: Its antigen is as yet unknown.

Sequenced by immunoSEQ multiplex PCR; TCRdb stores in-frame clones only, minus some. The sample records fewer than 40,000 clones, around three quarters being singletons. The sort gate was single viable CD3+CD4+CD8-CD45RO+ cells for memory CD4+ T cells. CD4+ T cells were isolated by positive magnetic selection. The V end was cut by 2 bases, the J end by 7 bases, with 21 bases between. The CDR3 contains 16 residues. Germline loops: CDR1 MNHEY, CDR2 SMNVEV (reference sequence). The V call is TRBV27, the J call TRBJ2-7; D tentatively fits TRBD1 or TRBD2 (5 bases each). Input material: memory CD4+ T cells from blood. The receptor was isolated from an adult in good health and CMV-seropositive. The DNA for the CDR3 is TGTGCCAGCAGTTTAGGTCCGGGACCGAGCCCGGGAGAGCAGTACTTC. Translating gives CASSLGPGPSPGEQYF.